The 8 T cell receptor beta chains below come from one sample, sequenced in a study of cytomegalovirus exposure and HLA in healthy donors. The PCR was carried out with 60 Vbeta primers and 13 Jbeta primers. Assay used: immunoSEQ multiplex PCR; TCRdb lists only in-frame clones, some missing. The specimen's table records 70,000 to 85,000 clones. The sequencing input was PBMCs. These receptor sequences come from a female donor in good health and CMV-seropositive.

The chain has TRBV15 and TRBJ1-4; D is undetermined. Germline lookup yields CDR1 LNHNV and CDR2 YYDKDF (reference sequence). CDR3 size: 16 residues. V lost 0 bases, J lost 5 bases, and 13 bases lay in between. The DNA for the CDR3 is TGTGCCACCAGCAGAGATCACCCGGGGTTGAATGAAAAACTGTTTTTT. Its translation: CATSRDHPGLNEKLFF.

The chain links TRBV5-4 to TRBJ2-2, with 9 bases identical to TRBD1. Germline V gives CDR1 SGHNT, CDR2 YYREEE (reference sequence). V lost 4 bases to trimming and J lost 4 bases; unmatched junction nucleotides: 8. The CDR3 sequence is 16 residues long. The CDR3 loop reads CASSPGTGSFTGELFF. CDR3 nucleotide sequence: TGTGCCAGCAGCCCGGGGACAGGGTCGTTCACCGGGGAGCTGTTTTTT.

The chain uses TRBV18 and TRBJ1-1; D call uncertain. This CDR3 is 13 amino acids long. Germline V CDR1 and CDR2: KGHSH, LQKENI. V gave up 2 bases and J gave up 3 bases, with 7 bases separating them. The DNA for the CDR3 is TGTGCCAGCTCACCATTCCAGGACACTGAAGCTTTCTTT. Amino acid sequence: CASSPFQDTEAFF. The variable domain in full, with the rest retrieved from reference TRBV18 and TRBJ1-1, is NAGVMQNPRHLVRRRGQEARLRCSPMKGHSHVYWYRQLPEEGLKFMVYLQKENIIDESGMPKERFSAEFPKEGPSILRIQQVVRGDSAAYFCASSPFQDTEAFFGQGTRLTVV.

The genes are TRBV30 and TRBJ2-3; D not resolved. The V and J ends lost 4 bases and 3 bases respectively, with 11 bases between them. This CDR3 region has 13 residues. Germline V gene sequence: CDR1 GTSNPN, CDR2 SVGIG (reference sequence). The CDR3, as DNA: TGTGCCTGGATTTCCAAAGCAACAGATACGCAGTATTTT. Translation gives CAWISKATDTQYF.

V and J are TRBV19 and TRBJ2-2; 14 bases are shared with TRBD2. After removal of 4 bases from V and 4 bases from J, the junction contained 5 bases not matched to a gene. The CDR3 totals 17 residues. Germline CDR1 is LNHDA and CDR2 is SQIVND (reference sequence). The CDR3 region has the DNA TGTGCCAGTAGTAGGGGACTAGCGGGAGATATCACCGGGGAGCTGTTTTTT. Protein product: CASSRGLAGDITGELFF.

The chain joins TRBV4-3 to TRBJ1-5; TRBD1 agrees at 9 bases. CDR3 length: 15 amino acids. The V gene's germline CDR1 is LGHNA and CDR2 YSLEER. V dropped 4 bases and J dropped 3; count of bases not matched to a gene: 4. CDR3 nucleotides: TGCGCCAGCAGCCCCGGACAGGGGAACAATCAGCCCCAGCATTTT. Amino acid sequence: CASSPGQGNNQPQHF.

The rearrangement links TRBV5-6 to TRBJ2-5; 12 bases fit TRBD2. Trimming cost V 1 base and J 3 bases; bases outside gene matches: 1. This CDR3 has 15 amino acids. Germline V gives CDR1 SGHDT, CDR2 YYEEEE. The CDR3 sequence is CASSLRTSGKETQYF. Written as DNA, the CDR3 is TGTGCCAGCAGCTTGAGGACTAGCGGGAAAGAGACCCAGTACTTC.

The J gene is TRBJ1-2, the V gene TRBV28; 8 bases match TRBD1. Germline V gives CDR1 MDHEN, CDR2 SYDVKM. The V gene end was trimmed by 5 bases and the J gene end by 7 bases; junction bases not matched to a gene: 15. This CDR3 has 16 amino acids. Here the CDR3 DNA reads TGTGCCAGCAGTCCACACCAAACAGGGGGTGGTCGTGGCTACACCTTC. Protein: CASSPHQTGGGRGYTF.